This paragraph reports one TCR beta chain. Its antigen remains unidentified. No much larger clone exists at a distance of one base, and base qualities are not known. This sample stems from a study of blood T cell repertoires in COVID-19 (dated by TCRdb to about 2020). For the study in its entirety: Samples from collaborators originated in the United States, Italy and Spain and spanned both the acute and convalescent phases of COVID-19. The prospective study material was composed of cDNA or gDNA derived from T cells, B-cell-depleted T cells, or PBMCs. Deeply sampled blood TCRbeta repertoires from subjects exposed to, actively infected with, or recovered from COVID-19 were included in the dataset. The repertoires were released in a freely available public database meant as a resource for research on the immune response to SARS-CoV-2. Samples came from the ongoing ImmuneRACE study (first 160 participants) plus 1,254 subjects from 6 global collaborators. A de-identified subject ID, COVID-19 status, age in years and sex were almost always included in the sample metadata. Where available, HLA class I and class II types were obtained from metadata supplied by the sample provider rather than from assay-based typing. Overall study results and their limits: Clinical and demographic metadata were provided uncurated, with the amount varying by source and participant.

From cysteine to phenylalanine, the CDR3 is 13 amino acids long. Only CDR3 DNA is held: 39 bases, read in frame from base 1. The V and J ends are trimmed by 3 bases and 2 bases, leaving 7 bases between them. TCRbeta CDR3 regions were amplified from genomic DNA by means of the immunoSEQ Assay, a bias-controlled multiplex PCR. As for how the authors treated the data: Nucleated cell counts per sample were estimated from amplification of reference gene primers within the assay. Sequence reads were collapsed and filtered to measure the absolute abundance of every unique TCRbeta CDR3 rearrangement. For each sample, productive Simpson clonality was calculated as the square root of Simpson's diversity index over productive rearrangements. TCRdb retrieved this table from immuneACCESS and kept in-frame rearrangements only. Not all clones are present; in checked studies, unresolved V genes account for under half, and no reason is known for the remainder. The V and J calls and clone size come from that table; D and trimming were worked out from the DNA. The table for this sample lists about 20,000 clones; 80% to 90% of them were counted only once. The ten largest clones represent 3.8% of the sample.

Whole blood was collected in K2EDTA tubes by collaborating institutions according to the institutions' own protocols. For TCRbeta analysis, collaborators shipped samples as frozen whole blood, isolated PBMCs, or DNA extracted from either of those sample types. Sequenced input: peripheral blood. Here the chain combines TRBV12-3 or TRBV12-4 and TRBJ2-5; the D gene is unclear. The receptor comes from a man aged 45-65 years with active COVID-19. The sequence in DNA is TGTGCCAGCAGTTTCGCTATACAAGAGACCCAGTACTTC. This sequence encodes CASSFAIQETQYF.